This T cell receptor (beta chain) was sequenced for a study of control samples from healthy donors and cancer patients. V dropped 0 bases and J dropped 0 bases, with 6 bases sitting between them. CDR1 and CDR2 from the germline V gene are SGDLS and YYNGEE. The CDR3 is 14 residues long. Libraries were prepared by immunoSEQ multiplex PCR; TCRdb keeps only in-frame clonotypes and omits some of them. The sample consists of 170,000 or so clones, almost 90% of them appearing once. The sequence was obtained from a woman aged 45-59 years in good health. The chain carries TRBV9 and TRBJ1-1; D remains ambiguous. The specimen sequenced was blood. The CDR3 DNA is TGTGCCAGCAGCGTAGAAGGGATGAACACTGAAGCTTTCTTT. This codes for CASSVEGMNTEAFF.